This record concerns one TCR beta chain sequence. What it binds is not known. Germline V CDR1 and CDR2: LGHNA, YNFKEQ. CDR3 length: 19 amino acids. The V and J ends lost 4 bases and 9 bases, in that order; junction bases with no gene match: 15. Expressed TCRB transcripts were sequenced because the entire RNA isolate underwent reverse transcription. Read counts averaged roughly 3.5 million for samples of naive, central memory and regulatory T cells. Profiling relied on immunoSEQ multiplex PCR, and the TCRdb table lists in-frame clones only, not all of them. In the table there are about 650,000 clones, over 10% of which are singletons. The data are from a study of beta chain features in type 1 diabetes. Study as a whole: Sorted cells from all samples, numbering 107,917,701, were examined.

Study-wide results and caveats: VDJ junctions from patients with type 1 diabetes contained fewer insertions and more deletions. TCRB CDR3s were moderately but significantly shorter in Type 1 diabetes patients in all four CD4+ subsets.

The chain uses TRBV4-2 and TRBJ2-1; TRBD2 agrees at 16 bases. Input material: naive CD4+ T cells from blood. This receptor was taken from a man younger than 45 with type 1 diabetes. The CDR3 region has the DNA TGTGCCAGCAGCCTTCAACCCGGGACTAGCGGGGGGGCAATGGGTGAGCAGTTCTTC. Translation gives CASSLQPGTSGGAMGEQFF.